The text below deals with one T cell receptor beta chain. This receptor's antigen is unknown. No base-level quality is on record; no much larger clone is a single base apart. This record comes from a study of blood T cell repertoires in COVID-19 (dated by TCRdb to the early 2020s). With respect to the entire study: Samples from collaborators originated in the United States, Italy and Spain and spanned both the acute and convalescent phases of COVID-19. The material from the prospective study consisted of cDNA or gDNA derived from T cells, B-cell-depleted T cells, or PBMCs. Deeply sampled blood TCRbeta repertoires from subjects exposed to, actively infected with, or recovered from COVID-19 were included in the dataset. The repertoires were released in a freely available public database meant as a resource for research on the immune response to SARS-CoV-2. Samples were obtained from the ongoing ImmuneRACE study (first 160 participants) and from 1,254 subjects provided by 6 global collaborators. Sample metadata almost always included a de-identified subject ID, COVID-19 status, age in years and sex. Where available, HLA class I and class II types were taken from metadata supplied by the sample provider and were not determined by assay-based typing.

The V and J ends are trimmed by 5 bases and 6 bases, leaving 10 bases between them. Sequences MNHEY (CDR1) and SVGAGI (CDR2) are obtained from the germline V gene. The CDR3 numbers 12 residues from cysteine through phenylalanine. The DNA shown is the 36-base CDR3, in frame from base 1. The immunoSEQ Assay, a bias-controlled multiplex PCR, was used to amplify TCRbeta CDR3 regions from genomic DNA. Per the original workflow: The number of nucleated cells in each sample was estimated from the amplification of reference gene primers within the assay. To quantify the absolute abundance of each unique TCRbeta CDR3 rearrangement, sequence reads were collapsed and filtered. For each sample, productive Simpson clonality was calculated as the square root of Simpson's diversity index across productive rearrangements. TCRdb stores this immuneACCESS table with in-frame sequences only. Part of the clones is absent; in the studies checked, under half of the shortfall reflects unresolved V genes, and no reason is known for the rest. The V and J calls and clone size are taken from that table; D and trimming were inferred from the DNA. In all, the sample holds around 50,000 clones, and approximately 88% of those were seen once. Of the sample, 50% to 75% is held by the ten largest clones.

Results the study describes overall, beyond this receptor: The amount of clinical and demographic metadata varied by source and participant and was provided uncurated.

Each collaborating institution followed its own protocols to collect whole blood in K2EDTA tubes. For TCRbeta analysis, collaborators shipped samples in one of three forms: frozen whole blood, isolated PBMCs, or DNA extracted from either of those sample types. Sequencing was carried out using peripheral blood. The receptor chain draws on TRBV6-5 and TRBJ1-1, and possibly TRBD1, on 6 matching bases. This TCR came from a man in his 70s with acute or convalescent COVID-19. Here the CDR3 is given as CASSQDRAEAFF. The DNA sequence follows: TGTGCCAGCAGTCAGGACAGAGCTGAAGCTTTCTTT.